The clone carrying this T cell receptor beta chain was counted only a few times. What it binds is unknown. Trimming pared 2 bases from V and 3 bases from J, leaving 10 bases between. CDR3 length: 15 amino acids. Germline-derived CDR1 and CDR2 are KGHSH and LQKENI. The TCR beta cDNA libraries carried unique molecular identifiers. T cells numbering roughly 1 to 10 million yielded a few hundred thousand cDNA molecules. TCRdb re-called the PCR reads through MiXCR, storing one row per CDR3 protein. The data show about 570,000 distinct CDR3 sequences, with around 36% seen just once and about 5.6% held by the top ten. These data are taken from a study of post-analysis software for immune sequencing data. Study at large: Recorded subtypes: relapsing-remitting, secondary progressive, progressive-relapsing; some patients unannotated.

Whole-study findings and limits: Normalized Chao1 diversity in multiple sclerosis patients fell significantly below that of controls. Five TRBV segments (TRBV5-6, TRBV5-1 and TRBV20-1 among them) occurred more frequently in patients than in controls. With F measure, samples from one preparation batch clustered together strongly.

The receptor was isolated from a girl under 18 with multiple sclerosis. The sample was blood. V usage is TRBV18 and J usage is TRBJ1-4; perhaps TRBD1 as D (6 bases). This CDR3 is CASSPSRTANEKLFF. In DNA, the CDR3 is TGTGCCAGCTCACCATCGAGGACAGCTAATGAAAAACTGTTTTTT.